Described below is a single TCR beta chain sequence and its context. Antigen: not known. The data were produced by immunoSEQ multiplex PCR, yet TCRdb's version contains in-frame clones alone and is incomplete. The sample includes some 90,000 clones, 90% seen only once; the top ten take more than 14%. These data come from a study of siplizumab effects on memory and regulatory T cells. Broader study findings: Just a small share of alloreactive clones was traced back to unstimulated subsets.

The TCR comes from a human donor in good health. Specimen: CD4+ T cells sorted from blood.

The CDR3 spells CARSRGQGRHEQFF. As DNA, the CDR3 is TGTGCCAGAAGCCGGGGACAGGGTCGCCATGAGCAGTTCTTC. V is TRBV5-3 and J is TRBJ2-1; 9 positions agree with TRBD1. TRBV5-3 is an ORF; its function is uncertain. The CDR3 totals 14 residues. Trimming cost V 4 bases and J 8 bases; bases outside gene matches: 7.